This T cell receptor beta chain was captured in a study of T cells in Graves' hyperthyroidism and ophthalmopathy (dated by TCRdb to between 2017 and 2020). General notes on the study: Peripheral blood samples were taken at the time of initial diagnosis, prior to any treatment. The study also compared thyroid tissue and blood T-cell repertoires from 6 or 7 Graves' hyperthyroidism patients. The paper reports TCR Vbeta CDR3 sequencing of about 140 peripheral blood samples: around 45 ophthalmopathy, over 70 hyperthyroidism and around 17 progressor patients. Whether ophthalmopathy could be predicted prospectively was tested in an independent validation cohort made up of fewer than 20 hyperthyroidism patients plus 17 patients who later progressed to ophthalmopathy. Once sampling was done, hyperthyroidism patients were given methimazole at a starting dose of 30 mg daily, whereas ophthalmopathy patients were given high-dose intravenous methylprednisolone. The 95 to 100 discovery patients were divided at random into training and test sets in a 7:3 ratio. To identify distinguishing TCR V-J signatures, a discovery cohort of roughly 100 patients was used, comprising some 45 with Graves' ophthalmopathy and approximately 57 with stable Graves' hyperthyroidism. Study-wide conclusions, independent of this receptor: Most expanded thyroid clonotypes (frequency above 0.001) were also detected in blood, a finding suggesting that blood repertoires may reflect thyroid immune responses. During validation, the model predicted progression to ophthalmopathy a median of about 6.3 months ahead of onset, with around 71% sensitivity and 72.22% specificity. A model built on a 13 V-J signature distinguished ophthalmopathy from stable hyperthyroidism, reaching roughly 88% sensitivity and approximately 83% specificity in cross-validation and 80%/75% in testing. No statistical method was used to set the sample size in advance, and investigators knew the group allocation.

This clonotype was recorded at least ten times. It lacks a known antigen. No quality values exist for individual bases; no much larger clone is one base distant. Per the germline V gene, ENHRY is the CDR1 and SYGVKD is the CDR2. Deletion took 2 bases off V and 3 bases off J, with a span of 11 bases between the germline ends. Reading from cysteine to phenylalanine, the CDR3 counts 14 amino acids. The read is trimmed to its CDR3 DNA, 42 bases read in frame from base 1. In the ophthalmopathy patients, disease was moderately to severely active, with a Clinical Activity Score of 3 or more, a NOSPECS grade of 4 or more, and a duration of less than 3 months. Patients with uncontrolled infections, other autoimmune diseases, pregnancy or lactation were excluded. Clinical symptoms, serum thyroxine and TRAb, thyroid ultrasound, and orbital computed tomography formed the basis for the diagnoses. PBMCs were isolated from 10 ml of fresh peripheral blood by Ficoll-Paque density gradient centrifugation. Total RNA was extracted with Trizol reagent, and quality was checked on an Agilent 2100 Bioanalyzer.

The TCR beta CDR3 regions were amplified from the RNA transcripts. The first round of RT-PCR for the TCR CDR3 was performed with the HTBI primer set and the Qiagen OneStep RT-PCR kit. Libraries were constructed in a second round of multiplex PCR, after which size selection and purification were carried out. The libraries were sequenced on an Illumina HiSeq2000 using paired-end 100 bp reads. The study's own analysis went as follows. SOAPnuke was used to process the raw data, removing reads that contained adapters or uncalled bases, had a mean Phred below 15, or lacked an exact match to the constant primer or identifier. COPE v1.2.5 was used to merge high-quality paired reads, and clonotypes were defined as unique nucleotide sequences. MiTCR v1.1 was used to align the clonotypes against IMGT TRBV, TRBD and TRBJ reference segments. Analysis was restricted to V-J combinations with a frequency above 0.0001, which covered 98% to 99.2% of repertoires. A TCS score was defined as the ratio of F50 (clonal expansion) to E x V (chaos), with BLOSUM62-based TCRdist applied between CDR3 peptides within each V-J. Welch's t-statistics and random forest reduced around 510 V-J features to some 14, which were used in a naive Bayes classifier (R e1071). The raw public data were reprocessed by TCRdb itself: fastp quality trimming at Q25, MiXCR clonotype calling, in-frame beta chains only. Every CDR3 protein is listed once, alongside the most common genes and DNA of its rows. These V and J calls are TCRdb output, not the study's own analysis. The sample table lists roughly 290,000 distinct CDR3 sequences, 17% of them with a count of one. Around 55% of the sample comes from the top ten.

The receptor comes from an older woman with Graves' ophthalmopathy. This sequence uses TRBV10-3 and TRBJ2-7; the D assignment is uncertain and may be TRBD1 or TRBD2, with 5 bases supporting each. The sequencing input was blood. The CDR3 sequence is CAISEHQGRYEQYF. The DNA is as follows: TGTGCCATCAGTGAGCACCAGGGACGCTACGAGCAGTACTTC.